Following are 27 T cell receptor beta chains from one sample sequenced in a study of technical replicates of blood from several donors. The assay was immunoSEQ multiplex PCR, and TCRdb's table has in-frame clones only and misses some. The sample lists about 83,000 clones, roughly 92% occurring once. Input material: T cells isolated from PBMCs. The receptors derive from a human donor in good health.

This chain connects TRBV4-1 to TRBJ2-7; TRBD2 aligns across 7 bases. Germline V gene data show CDR1 as MGHRA and CDR2 as YSYEKL. The CDR3 loop spans 17 amino acids. With V trimmed by 0 bases and J by 0 bases, 8 bases remained unmatched. CDR3 residues: CASSQEAGDYPSYEQYF. Here the CDR3 DNA reads TGCGCCAGCAGCCAAGAGGCCGGGGACTACCCCTCCTACGAGCAGTACTTC.

The gene calls are TRBV5-1 and TRBJ2-1, with 13 bases aligning to TRBD2. The length of the CDR3 is 16 residues. Germline CDR1 and CDR2: SGHRS and YFSETQ. The trim removed 3 bases at V and 5 bases at J, leaving 5 bases unmatched. The CDR3 spells CASSYTLAGGNNEQFF. In DNA, the CDR3 is TGCGCCAGCAGCTACACACTAGCGGGAGGGAACAATGAGCAGTTCTTC. The entire variable domain, with the rest obtained from reference TRBV5-1 and TRBJ2-1, is as follows: KAGVTQTPRYLIKTRGQQVTLSCSPISGHRSVSWYQQTPGQGLQFLFEYFSETQRNKGNFPGRFSGRQFSNSRSEMNVSTLELGDSALYLCASSYTLAGGNNEQFFGPGTRLTVL.

The rearrangement joins TRBV2 to TRBJ2-3; 13 bases map to TRBD2. Germline CDR1 reads SNHLY; CDR2 reads FYNNEI. Unmatched junction bases numbered 7, after V lost 2 bases and J lost 5 bases. The CDR3 has 17 amino acids. The CDR3 DNA sequence: TGTGCCAGCAGTGAAAAACTGACTAGCGGGGGGAAAGATACGCAGTATTTT. Encoded protein: CASSEKLTSGGKDTQYF. Together with reference TRBV2 and TRBJ2-3, the CDR3 gives the full variable domain: EPEVTQTPSHQVTQMGQEVILRCVPISNHLYFYWYRQILGQKVEFLVSFYNNEISEKSEIFDDQFSVERPDGSNFTLKIRSTKLEDSAMYFCASSEKLTSGGKDTQYFGPGTRLTVL.

The gene calls are TRBV5-4 and TRBJ1-6; possible D gene TRBD1, 6 bases. The V end lost 3 bases, the J end lost 7 bases, and 14 bases lay between the germline ends. Germline lookup yields CDR1 SGHNT and CDR2 YYREEE (reference sequence). The CDR3 has 15 amino acids. The CDR3 DNA sequence: TGTGCCAGCAGCTGGGGGCCCCTAGGGAATTCACCCCTCCACTTT. Amino acids: CASSWGPLGNSPLHF. Full variable domain (missing parts from reference TRBV5-4 and TRBJ1-6): ETGVTQSPTHLIKTRGQQVTLRCSSQSGHNTVSWYQQALGQGPQFIFQYYREEENGRGNFPPRFSGLQFPNYSSELNVNALELDDSALYLCASSWGPLGNSPLHFGNGTRLTVT.

This clone is a singleton in its sample. The rearrangement uses TRBV11-3 and TRBJ2-7, with 9 nucleotides matching TRBD2. The V gene end was trimmed by 6 bases and the J gene end by 1 base; junction bases not matched to a gene: 7. The CDR3 runs 15 residues. CDR1 is SGHNT and CDR2 is YENEEA in the germline V gene. The CDR3 sequence is CASSRRLAESYEQYF. The CDR3 bases are TGTGCCAGCAGTCGTAGACTAGCGGAGTCCTACGAGCAGTACTTC.

CDR3 DNA sequence: TGCAGCGTTGAAGATCGGGAGGGGGCTGAAAAACTGTTTTTT. Translated, it gives CSVEDREGAEKLFF. The rearrangement joins TRBV29-1 to TRBJ1-4; 7 bases match TRBD1. Germline V gene sequence: CDR1 SQVTM, CDR2 ANQGSEA. Trimming took 0 bases from V and 7 from J; bases not matched to a gene: 5. The CDR3 covers 14 residues. The full variable domain, completed using reference TRBV29-1 and TRBJ1-4, is SAVISQKPSRDICQRGTSLTIQCQVDSQVTMMFWYRQQPGQSLTLIATANQGSEATYESGFVIDKFPISRPNLTFSTLTVSNMSPEDSSIYLCSVEDREGAEKLFFGSGTQLSVL.

The CDR3 nucleotides are TGTGCCAGCAGCTTAGGAGGGACTGGTGGCTACACCTTC. Translating it yields CASSLGGTGGYTF. The chain has TRBV7-8 and TRBJ1-2; D might be TRBD1 (5 bases). Per germline, CDR1 SGHVS and CDR2 FQNEAQ. The CDR3 length is 13 residues. Trimming cost V 1 base and J 7 bases, with 10 bases left between them. The whole variable domain, remainder taken from reference TRBV7-8 and TRBJ1-2, is GAGVSQSPRYKVAKRGQDVALRCDPISGHVSLFWYQQALGQGPEFLTYFQNEAQLDKSGLPSDRFFAERPEGSVSTLKIQRTQQEDSAVYLCASSLGGTGGYTFGSGTRLTVV.

CDR3 DNA: TGTGCCAGCAGTGGGTCAGGTTGGGCCAATGAGCAGTTCTTC. Its translation: CASSGSGWANEQFF. The V gene is TRBV2, the J gene TRBJ2-1, with no clear D. Trimming stripped 4 bases from V and 6 bases from J, with 13 bases between. Germline V gene data show CDR1 as SNHLY and CDR2 as FYNNEI. The CDR3 has 14 residues.

The V and J genes are TRBV19 and TRBJ1-5, with D possibly matching TRBD1 (5 bases). The V and J ends lost 3 bases and 0 bases respectively, with 15 bases between them. The CDR3 covers 17 residues. The germline V gene encodes CDR1 LNHDA and CDR2 SQIVND (reference sequence). CDR3 region: CASSILSTAYSNQPQHF. In nucleotides, the CDR3 is TGTGCCAGTAGTATCCTCTCGACAGCATATAGCAATCAGCCCCAGCATTTT.

The V and J genes are TRBV2 and TRBJ1-3; no clear D. Trimming cost V 7 bases and J 2 bases, with 9 bases left between them. CDR1 is SNHLY and CDR2 is FYNNEI in the germline V gene. This CDR3 spans 13 amino acids. The CDR3, as DNA: TGTGCCAGCACCTCTATCCCTGGAAACACCATATATTTT. It encodes CASTSIPGNTIYF.

This chain connects TRBV5-1 to TRBJ1-4; 11 nucleotides agree with TRBD1. This CDR3 spans 16 amino acids. V shed 0 bases, J shed 8 bases, and the junction held 6 bases outside the gene matches. CDR1 SGHRS and CDR2 YFSETQ come from the germline V gene. CDR3 amino acids: CASSLEGQGAREKLFF. The CDR3 coding sequence is TGCGCCAGCAGCTTGGAAGGACAGGGGGCGAGGGAAAAACTGTTTTTT.

The chain recombines TRBV18 with TRBJ2-5, with D possibly being TRBD2 (5 bases). The length of the CDR3 is 12 residues. V gave up 3 bases and J gave up 5 bases, with 7 bases separating them. The germline V gene encodes CDR1 KGHSH and CDR2 LQKENI. For the CDR3, the DNA is TGTGCCAGCTCACCGCCGGGGGAGACCCAGTACTTC. As protein: CASSPPGETQYF.

The chain has TRBV11-2 and TRBJ2-7, with 10 bases matching TRBD2. Trimming cost V 4 bases and J 3 bases; bases outside gene matches: 6. Germline CDR1 is SGHAT and CDR2 is FQNNGV. CDR3 length equals 15 residues. DNA of the CDR3: TGTGCCAGCAGCTCCCAAGGACTAGCGGACTACGAGCAGTACTTC. Amino acid sequence: CASSSQGLADYEQYF.

A few counts support this clone. The V gene is TRBV19, the J gene TRBJ1-1; 7 bases line up with TRBD1. The trim removed 6 bases at V and 1 base at J, leaving 2 bases unmatched. The CDR3 sequence is 13 residues long. CDR1 LNHDA and CDR2 SQIVND come from the germline V gene (reference sequence). The chain's CDR3 is CASSGQANTEAFF. The CDR3 DNA reads as TGTGCCAGTAGCGGACAGGCGAACACTGAAGCTTTCTTT.

The chain employs TRBV7-9 and TRBJ1-5, with 8 bases that match TRBD1. V shed 1 base, J shed 6 bases, and the junction held 11 bases outside the gene matches. The CDR3 covers 17 residues. Germline CDR1 SEHNR, CDR2 FQNEAQ (reference sequence). In DNA form, the CDR3 reads TGTGCCAGCAGCTTAGAGGGACAGGCCTTCGGGGTTCAGCCCCAGCATTTT. Residues: CASSLEGQAFGVQPQHF.

The rearrangement uses TRBV6-1 and TRBJ1-3, with unresolved D. This CDR3 has 11 amino acids. CDR1 MNHNS and CDR2 SASEGT come from the germline V gene. V was cut by 7 bases and J by 3 bases, with 4 bases left in between. CDR3 in amino acids: CASIGGNTIYF. CDR3 DNA: TGTGCCAGCATCGGTGGAAACACCATATATTTT.

The rearrangement links TRBV5-1 to TRBJ2-1; TRBD2 is a possible D gene (6 bases). The CDR3 sequence is 15 residues long. The V end was cut by 3 bases, the J end by 12 bases, with 22 bases between. The germline gives CDR1 SGHRS, CDR2 YFSETQ. The CDR3 protein is CASSSGSGITMGQFF. The DNA for the CDR3 is TGCGCCAGCAGCTCCGGTAGCGGAATTACAATGGGGCAGTTCTTC.

The chain couples TRBV6-5 to TRBJ1-5; the D gene is possibly TRBD1 (5 bases). V lost 6 bases, J lost 5 bases, and 14 bases lay in between. The CDR3 contains 14 residues. The germline CDR1 and CDR2 sequences are MNHEY and SVGAGI. This chain's CDR3 is CASSPWQGYQPQHF. The CDR3 coding sequence is TGTGCCAGCAGCCCCTGGCAGGGTTATCAGCCCCAGCATTTT.

This clone appeared a few times. This rearrangement joins TRBV2 to TRBJ1-1; 8 bases agree with TRBD1. The CDR3 length is 14 residues. With 3 bases clipped from V and 3 bases from J, the junction kept 3 bases outside the gene matches. CDR1 is SNHLY and CDR2 is FYNNEI in the germline V gene. The DNA for the CDR3 is TGTGCCAGCAGTGACTCAGGGGGCTACACTGAAGCTTTCTTT. Protein product: CASSDSGGYTEAFF.

The gene calls are TRBV5-1 and TRBJ2-7; 8 nucleotides align to TRBD2. Germline V gives CDR1 SGHRS, CDR2 YFSETQ. The CDR3 has 13 residues. V was pared by 9 bases and J by 0 bases, with 5 bases of the junction left unmatched. The chain's CDR3 is CATREGNSYEQYF. CDR3 nucleotides: TGCGCCACCCGGGAGGGCAACTCCTACGAGCAGTACTTC.

The rearrangement joins TRBV28 to TRBJ2-5, with D possibly TRBD1 on 6 matching bases. CDR1 is MDHEN and CDR2 is SYDVKM in the germline V gene. The CDR3 has 16 residues. The V end lost 0 bases, the J end lost 5 bases, and 16 bases lay between the germline ends. The CDR3 loop reads CASSLWGQLGWETQYF. CDR3 DNA: TGTGCCAGCAGTTTATGGGGACAATTGGGGTGGGAGACCCAGTACTTC.

The rearrangement joins TRBV9 to TRBJ1-2, with 7 bases identical to TRBD1. The CDR3 is 15 amino acids. From germline, CDR1 is SGDLS and CDR2 YYNGEE. Trimming at V came to 0 bases and at J to 5 bases, leaving 7 bases not matched to a gene. CDR3 sequence (DNA): TGTGCCAGCAGCGTAGGACAGGGCAGTCCGTATGGCTACACCTTC. It specifies CASSVGQGSPYGYTF. Variable domain in full (rest from reference TRBV9 and TRBJ1-2): DSGVTQTPKHLITATGQRVTLRCSPRSGDLSVYWYQQSLDQGLQFLIQYYNGEERAKGNILERFSAQQFPDLHSELNLSSLELGDSALYFCASSVGQGSPYGYTFGSGTRLTVV.

The gene calls are TRBV12-5 and TRBJ1-5, with a weak D call TRBD1 (5 bases). The V end lost 0 bases, the J end lost 2 bases, and 14 bases lay between the germline ends. The CDR3 spans 17 residues. The germline V gene has CDR1 LGHNT and CDR2 FRNRAP. CDR3 nucleotide sequence: TGTGCTAGTGGTTTGGTATTGGACAAAGATGGCAATCAGCCCCAGCATTTT. Its protein is CASGLVLDKDGNQPQHF.

The genes are TRBV25-1 and TRBJ2-7, with TRBD1 matching over 10 bases. This CDR3 has 15 amino acids. CDR1 is MGHDK and CDR2 is SYGVNS in the germline V gene. With 3 bases clipped from V and 4 bases from J, the junction kept 6 bases outside the gene matches. The CDR3 DNA sequence: TGTGCCAGCAGTGATGTCAGGACAGGGGGATACGAGCAGTACTTC. It is translated as CASSDVRTGGYEQYF.

The chain carries TRBV6-5 and TRBJ2-7; 8 positions agree with TRBD1. The CDR3 runs to 16 residues. V gave up 2 bases and J gave up 2 bases; unmatched junction bases: 8. Germline CDR1 reads MNHEY; CDR2 reads SVGAGI. The CDR3 nucleotides read TGTGCCAGCAGTTACCTCCGGGACAGGACAACCTACGAGCAGTACTTC. Translation gives CASSYLRDRTTYEQYF.

V gene TRBV5-1 combines with J gene TRBJ2-1; TRBD2 matches at 9 bases. Germline V gives CDR1 SGHRS, CDR2 YFSETQ. J was trimmed by 5 bases and V by 5 bases; bases with no gene match: 5. The CDR3 is 14 residues long. The CDR3 bases are TGCGCCAGCAGGTCTAGCGGGGACAACAATGAGCAGTTCTTC. Amino acids: CASRSSGDNNEQFF.

This clone turned up a few times. This chain connects TRBV2 to TRBJ1-1; D is unclear. Germline V lookup: CDR1 SNHLY, CDR2 FYNNEI. CDR3 size: 14 residues. V was clipped by 7 bases and J by 2 bases, with 14 bases between them. Here the CDR3 DNA reads TGTGCCAGCAACCCAGACACCAGAAACACTGAAGCTTTCTTT. Amino acids: CASNPDTRNTEAFF.